The TCR beta chain described here comes from a study of T cells after yellow fever vaccination. This clonotype was detected a few times. The antigen is undetermined. 5'RACE template switching generated TCR cDNA, adding a universal primer site and UMIs. TCRdb fed the 5' RACE reads into MiXCR, producing one record per CDR3 protein. The repertoire holds approximately 260,000 distinct CDR3 sequences, with approximately 5.2% as singletons. Study conclusions and caveats: Booster samples showed a return of most primary-vaccination clones (roughly 96% CD4, 70% to 90% CD8).

The material was CD4+ T cells sorted from PBMCs, obtained on the day of the yellow fever booster vaccination. This sequence was found in a man between 18 and 29 years old who received the YFV17D yellow fever vaccine.

CDR3 amino acids: CSATTGGLPNQPQHF. The CDR3 DNA reads TGCAGTGCAACGACAGGGGGCTTACCGAATCAGCCCCAGCATTTT. The J gene is TRBJ1-5, the V gene TRBV20-1, with TRBD1 matching over 10 bases. The CDR3 consists of 15 residues. J lost 4 bases, V lost 6 bases, and 9 bases had no gene match. In germline, CDR1 is DFQATT, CDR2 SNEGSKA (reference sequence).